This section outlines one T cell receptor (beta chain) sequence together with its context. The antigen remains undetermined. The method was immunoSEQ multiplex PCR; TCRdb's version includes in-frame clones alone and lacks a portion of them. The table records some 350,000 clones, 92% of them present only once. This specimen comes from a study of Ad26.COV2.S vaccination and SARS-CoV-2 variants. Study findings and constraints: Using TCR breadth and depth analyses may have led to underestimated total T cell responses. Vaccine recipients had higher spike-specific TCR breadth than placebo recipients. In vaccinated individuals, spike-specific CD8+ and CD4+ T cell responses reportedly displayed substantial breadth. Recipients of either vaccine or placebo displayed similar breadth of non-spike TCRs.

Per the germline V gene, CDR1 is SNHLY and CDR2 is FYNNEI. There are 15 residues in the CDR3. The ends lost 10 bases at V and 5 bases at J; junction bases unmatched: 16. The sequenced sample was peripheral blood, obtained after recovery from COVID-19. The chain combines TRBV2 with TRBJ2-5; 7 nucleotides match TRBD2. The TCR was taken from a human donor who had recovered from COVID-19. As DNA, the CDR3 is TGTGCCACCGAATTGGGGGGGTACGCACGGGAGACCCAGTACTTC. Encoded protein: CATELGGYARETQYF.